This T cell receptor beta chain is from a study of T cell repertoires in cytomegalovirus infection. Study context: TCR beta signatures that were public indicated CMV infection and matching HLA type.

TCRdb re-called the reads through MiXCR, storing one row per CDR3 protein. The sample records under 850,000 distinct CDR3 sequences, 35% being singletons. As to this clonotype: The antigen remains unidentified.

General observations from the study: Frequencies of public TCR beta families were cumulated, and this identified carriers of CMV plus the relevant HLA. Ex vivo responses were dominated by HLA-C-restricted CMV-specific TCR beta clonotypes.

This CDR3 is 14 amino acids long. Trimming cost V 0 bases and J 11 bases; bases outside gene matches: 8. The germline V gene has CDR1 LGHNA and CDR2 YNFKEQ. This clonotype originated in a human donor in good health (CMV status not recorded). Some clones in this sample may be carry-over from other donors' samples. Sequencing used PBMCs. The rearrangement joins TRBV4-2 to TRBJ1-2, with 8 bases fitting TRBD1. The CDR3 DNA reads as TGTGCCAGCAGCCAAGATCGAGGACAGGGACGTTACACCTTC. Translated: CASSQDRGQGRYTF.